The source of this T cell receptor beta chain is a study of T cell repertoires in cytomegalovirus infection. Study-wide background: Public TCR beta signatures indicated both CMV infection and matching HLA type. Study conclusions and caveats: Pooled public TCR beta family frequency picked out CMV carriers with the relevant HLA. The ex vivo response was dominated by HLA-C-restricted CMV-specific TCR beta clonotypes.

A word on this clonotype: The antigen remains undetermined.

TCRdb called the reads again in MiXCR, with one record for every CDR3 protein. The repertoire holds about 740,000 distinct CDR3 sequences, 35% seen once, with 2.5% to 3.5% in the top ten. V was pared by 6 bases and J by 4 bases, with 8 bases of the junction left unmatched. CDR1 and CDR2 (germline): MDHEN, SYDVKM. The CDR3 contains 14 residues. The TCR originated in a human donor in good health (CMV status not recorded). Some clones in this sample may be carry-over from other donors' samples. The chain combines TRBV28 with TRBJ2-7, with TRBD1 matching 8 bases. Sequencing was performed on PBMCs. The CDR3 here is CASRPQGARYEQYF. Written as DNA, the CDR3 is TGTGCCAGCAGGCCTCAGGGGGCCAGATACGAGCAGTACTTC.